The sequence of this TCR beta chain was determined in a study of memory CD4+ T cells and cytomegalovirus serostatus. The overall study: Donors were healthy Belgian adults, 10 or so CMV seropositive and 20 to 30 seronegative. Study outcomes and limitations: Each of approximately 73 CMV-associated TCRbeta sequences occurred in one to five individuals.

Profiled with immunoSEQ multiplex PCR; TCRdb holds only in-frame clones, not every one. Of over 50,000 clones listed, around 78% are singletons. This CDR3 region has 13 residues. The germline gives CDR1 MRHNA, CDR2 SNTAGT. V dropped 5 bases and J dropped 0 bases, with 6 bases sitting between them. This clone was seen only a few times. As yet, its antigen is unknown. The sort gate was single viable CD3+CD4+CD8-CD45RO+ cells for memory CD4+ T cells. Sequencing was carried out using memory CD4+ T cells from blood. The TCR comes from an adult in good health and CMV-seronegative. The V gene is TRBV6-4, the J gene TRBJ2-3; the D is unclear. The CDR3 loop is CASSSESTDTQYF. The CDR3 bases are TGTGCCAGCAGTAGTGAAAGCACAGATACGCAGTATTTT.